The 24 T cell receptor beta chains listed next were all sequenced from one sample in a study of long-term antiretroviral therapy in people with HIV. Researchers report immunoSEQ v3.0 was run at survey level. Clones were read by immunoSEQ multiplex PCR, and TCRdb kept only the in-frame ones, dropping some. This table holds around 16,000 clones, around nine tenths found once. This specimen was unsorted PBMCs, taken 0.7 years before starting antiretroviral therapy. The receptors were sampled from a man in his fifties or sixties with HIV.

This clone was detected only once. The chain joins TRBV18 to TRBJ2-7, with D uncertain. The CDR3 contains 14 residues. Per the germline V gene, CDR1 is KGHSH and CDR2 is LQKENI. V dropped 3 bases and J dropped 4 bases, with 13 bases sitting between them. Here the CDR3 DNA reads TGTGCCAGCTCACCCACTCGGGTGGGGTACGAGCAGTACTTC. This translates into CASSPTRVGYEQYF.

The chain links TRBV5-1 to TRBJ2-3; 10 nucleotides match TRBD2. This CDR3 spans 16 amino acids. J lost 2 bases, V lost 5 bases, and 8 bases had no gene match. In germline, CDR1 is SGHRS, CDR2 YFSETQ. The CDR3 sequence: CASSGDLAGDTDTQYF. DNA for the CDR3: TGCGCCAGCAGTGGGGACCTAGCGGGGGACACAGATACGCAGTATTTT.

The chain recombines TRBV7-8 with TRBJ2-2; D remains ambiguous. Trimming shortened V by 6 bases and J by 5 bases, and 19 bases separated the two germline ends. Germline CDR1 and CDR2: SGHVS and FQNEAQ. CDR3 length equals 16 residues. The CDR3 region has the DNA TGTGCCAGCAGTTTCCTAACCCGGAGTGGGACCGGGGAGCTGTTTTTT. Translated: CASSFLTRSGTGELFF.

The chain links TRBV5-6 to TRBJ1-2; D gene uncertain. Germline-derived CDR1 and CDR2 are SGHDT and YYEEEE. The length of the CDR3 is 13 residues. V gave up 0 bases and J gave up 2 bases, with 5 bases separating them. The CDR3 sequence: CASSLGQNYGYTF. The CDR3 coding sequence is TGTGCCAGCAGCTTGGGGCAGAACTATGGCTACACCTTC. Full variable domain (missing parts from reference TRBV5-6 and TRBJ1-2): DAGVTQSPTHLIKTRGQQVTLRCSPKSGHDTVSWYQQALGQGPQFIFQYYEEEERQRGNFPDRFSGHQFPNYSSELNVNALLLGDSALYLCASSLGQNYGYTFGSGTRLTVV.

The chain has TRBV5-1 and TRBJ1-2, with TRBD1 as a possible D gene (6 bases). Germline-derived CDR1 and CDR2 are SGHRS and YFSETQ. Trimming removed 3 bases from V and 4 bases from J, with 16 bases in between. This CDR3 contains 15 residues. CDR3 amino acids: CASSSSTGRGYGYTF. DNA for the CDR3: TGCGCCAGCAGCTCCTCTACAGGGCGCGGCTATGGCTACACCTTC.

The chain joins TRBV7-3 to TRBJ1-1; no definite D call. The germline CDR1 and CDR2 sequences are SGHTA and FQGTGA. Trimming took off 2 bases at V and 1 base at J, with 8 bases between the two ends. The CDR3 has 14 residues. The CDR3 nucleotides are TGTGCCAGCAGCTTACTCCCGGGGAACACTGAAGCTTTCTTT. Protein sequence: CASSLLPGNTEAFF.

The CDR3 spells CAISDSSRTGYTF. CDR3 DNA: TGTGCCATCAGTGATTCGTCGAGGACCGGCTACACCTTC. The chain couples TRBV10-3 to TRBJ1-2, with unresolved D. Trimming pared 3 bases from V and 8 bases from J, leaving 13 bases between. CDR3 length: 13 residues. The germline V gene has CDR1 ENHRY and CDR2 SYGVKD.

DNA for the CDR3: TGCAGCGTTGAGGGTAGCGGGGGGTCCACAGATACGCAGTATTTT. It specifies CSVEGSGGSTDTQYF. The chain combines TRBV29-1 with TRBJ2-3; 10 nucleotides agree with TRBD2. CDR1 is SQVTM and CDR2 is ANQGSEA in the germline V gene. With 3 bases clipped from V and 2 bases from J, the junction kept 5 bases outside the gene matches. The CDR3 contains 15 residues.

The chain has TRBV6-1 and TRBJ1-5; D may be TRBD1 (5 bases). This CDR3 contains 14 residues. Trimming pared 1 base from V and 4 bases from J, leaving 8 bases between. Germline-derived CDR1 and CDR2 are MNHNS and SASEGT. The CDR3 DNA reads as TGTGCCAGCAGTGAAGACGGGGGGAATCAGCCCCAGCATTTT. This gives the protein CASSEDGGNQPQHF.

The chain recombines TRBV7-9 with TRBJ2-1; no clear D. The CDR3 contains 13 residues. CDR1 and CDR2 from the germline V gene are SEHNR and FQNEAQ (reference sequence). V lost 5 bases to trimming and J lost 4 bases, with 9 bases between them. The CDR3 region is CASSPTVYNEQFF. Written as DNA, the CDR3 is TGTGCCAGCAGCCCGACGGTTTACAATGAGCAGTTCTTC.

The rearrangement links TRBV27 to TRBJ1-2; 10 nucleotides agree with TRBD1. The V gene end was trimmed by 5 bases and the J gene end by 5 bases; junction bases not matched to a gene: 8. CDR1 MNHEY and CDR2 SMNVEV come from the germline V gene (reference sequence). The CDR3 is 15 amino acids. DNA of the CDR3: TGTGCCAGCAGTATAACCGGGACAGGGGAATATGGCTACACCTTC. The encoded protein is CASSITGTGEYGYTF.

This chain uses TRBV29-1 with TRBJ2-3; D is unclear. V gave up 7 bases and J gave up 0 bases, with 11 bases separating them. This CDR3 region has 13 residues. In germline, CDR1 is SQVTM, CDR2 ANQGSEA. CDR3 sequence reads: CSARQTSTDTQYF. Written as DNA, the CDR3 is TGCAGCGCCCGTCAGACTAGCACAGATACGCAGTATTTT.

The chain combines TRBV14 with TRBJ2-3; tentatively, D is TRBD2 (5 bases). The CDR3 is 11 residues long. V lost 8 bases and J 7 bases, leaving 10 bases between the germline ends. Germline loops: CDR1 SGHDN, CDR2 FVKESK. The CDR3 DNA reads as TGTGCCAGCGGTGTCGGGAATACGCAGTATTTT. Its protein product is CASGVGNTQYF.

The rearrangement joins TRBV6-5 to TRBJ1-4, with 8 bases matching TRBD1. Germline V CDR1 and CDR2: MNHEY, SVGAGI. The V segment lost 2 bases and the J segment 10 bases; nucleotides outside the gene matches: 3. This CDR3 contains 13 residues. The CDR3 nucleotides read TGTGCCAGCAGTTACCCCGGGACAGGAAAACTGTTTTTT. Amino acids: CASSYPGTGKLFF.

CDR3 protein: CASSLRGIGQTQYF. In DNA, the CDR3 is TGTGCCAGCAGTTTACGGGGTATCGGGCAGACCCAGTACTTC. The chain couples TRBV28 to TRBJ2-5, with D tentatively TRBD2 (5 bases). This CDR3 has 14 amino acids. Germline CDR1 reads MDHEN; CDR2 reads SYDVKM. Trimming stripped 2 bases from V and 6 bases from J, with 13 bases between.

Only one count was recorded for this clone. V gene TRBV5-1 combines with J gene TRBJ2-1; 15 positions agree with TRBD2. V gave up 4 bases and J gave up 5 bases; unmatched junction bases: 7. Germline values: CDR1 SGHRS, CDR2 YFSETQ. The CDR3 has 17 residues. The CDR3 sequence: CASSLGLAGGWDNEQFF. CDR3 bases: TGCGCCAGCAGCCTCGGACTAGCGGGAGGGTGGGACAATGAGCAGTTCTTC.

The chain combines TRBV6-1 with TRBJ2-3; 10 bases agree with TRBD2. This CDR3 region has 16 residues. Germline-derived CDR1 and CDR2 are MNHNS and SASEGT. The ends lost 3 bases at V and 0 bases at J; junction bases unmatched: 3. The CDR3 is CASSDPSGGSTDTQYF. The CDR3 nucleotides are TGTGCCAGCAGTGACCCTAGCGGGGGTAGCACAGATACGCAGTATTTT.

The rearrangement uses TRBV5-1 and TRBJ2-5, with D possibly TRBD1 on 5 matching bases. The CDR3 is made up of 14 amino acids. Trimming stripped 2 bases from V and 3 bases from J, with 11 bases between. Germline V gene sequence: CDR1 SGHRS, CDR2 YFSETQ. The CDR3 DNA follows: TGCGCCAGCAGCTTCCAGGGAACGGAAGAGACCCAGTACTTC. Amino acids: CASSFQGTEETQYF.

This chain's CDR3 is CASSLDGSGGWLFF. CDR3 sequence (DNA): TGCGCCAGCAGCTTGGATGGTAGCGGGGGGTGGCTGTTCTTC. The V call is TRBV5-1, the J call TRBJ2-1; the match to TRBD2 covers 10 bases. The J segment lost 15 bases and the V segment lost 0 bases, leaving 9 bases of the junction unmatched. The CDR3 loop spans 14 amino acids. Germline lookup yields CDR1 SGHRS and CDR2 YFSETQ.

V gene TRBV5-1 combines with J gene TRBJ2-5; 8 nucleotides agree with TRBD2. Unmatched junction bases numbered 4, after V lost 3 bases and J lost 3 bases. The germline gives CDR1 SGHRS, CDR2 YFSETQ. The CDR3 loop spans 14 amino acids. CDR3 in amino acids: CASSSGTREETQYF. The CDR3 DNA reads TGCGCCAGCAGCTCCGGGACTAGAGAAGAGACCCAGTACTTC.

This chain uses TRBV15 with TRBJ2-5; D is uncertain. The DNA end is a closer match to TRBJ2-7, so the J assignment may be wrong. This CDR3 is built from 15 residues. Germline values: CDR1 LNHNV, CDR2 YYDKDF (reference sequence). The CDR3 is CATSRGSASSYEQYF. The CDR3 DNA reads as TGTGCCACCAGCAGGGGGTCAGCAAGCTCCTACGAGCAGTACTTC.

The CDR3 DNA is TGTGCCAGCTCACCAATGGGACTAGCTCCAGATACGCAGTATTTT. This codes for CASSPMGLAPDTQYF. The genes are TRBV18 and TRBJ2-3; TRBD2 matches 9 bases. Germline CDR1 and CDR2: KGHSH and LQKENI. The CDR3 sequence is 15 residues long. Trimming removed 2 bases from V and 4 bases from J; junction bases left unmatched: 4.

V is TRBV19 and J is TRBJ2-7, with D tentatively TRBD2 (6 bases). Germline CDR1 is LNHDA and CDR2 is SQIVND (reference sequence). V dropped 3 bases and J dropped 1 base, with 7 bases sitting between them. The CDR3 consists of 13 residues. CDR3 loop: CASSIGRSYEQYF. The CDR3 DNA is TGTGCCAGTAGTATCGGGAGATCCTACGAGCAGTACTTC.

This clone was observed a single time. In DNA, the CDR3 is TGTGCCAGCGCCCGACTAGCCGGAGAGACCCAGTACTTC. Amino acids: CASARLAGETQYF. The gene calls are TRBV27 and TRBJ2-5, with 7 bases fitting TRBD2. From germline, CDR1 is MNHEY and CDR2 SMNVEV (reference sequence). Trimming removed 8 bases from V and 4 bases from J; junction bases left unmatched: 7. The CDR3 loop spans 13 amino acids.